The 21 T cell receptor beta chains reported below all come from one sample, sequenced in a study of cytomegalovirus exposure and HLA in healthy donors. Both 60 Vbeta primers and 13 Jbeta primers went into the PCR. Assay: immunoSEQ multiplex PCR; the TCRdb copy retains only in-frame clones and omits some. This repertoire includes 30,000 to 50,000 clones. Sample: PBMCs. The receptors shown here come from a woman aged 25-40 years in good health and CMV-seropositive.

The chain carries TRBV29-1 and TRBJ1-2; TRBD1 aligns across 7 bases. CDR1 SQVTM and CDR2 ANQGSEA come from the germline V gene. The CDR3 covers 15 residues. V lost 0 bases and J lost 9; bases outside the gene matches: 13. The CDR3 DNA is TGCAGCGTTGAAGATCGGCGGGACAGCTTCGGTCGCTACACCTTC. This translates into CSVEDRRDSFGRYTF.

This chain joins TRBV5-6 and TRBJ1-5; 7 nucleotides align to TRBD1. The junction had 13 bases not matched to a gene; V was cut back by 4 bases and J by 6 bases. This CDR3 is 16 amino acids long. Germline CDR1 reads SGHDT; CDR2 reads YYEEEE. The CDR3 loop is CASSGYQDRAFQPQHF. The CDR3 DNA sequence: TGTGCCAGCAGCGGGTACCAAGACAGGGCGTTTCAGCCCCAGCATTTT.

The rearrangement uses TRBV19 and TRBJ2-4; 8 bases line up with TRBD1. CDR3 length equals 19 residues. V gave up 3 bases and J gave up 3 bases; unmatched junction bases: 16. Germline V lookup: CDR1 LNHDA, CDR2 SQIVND (reference sequence). The CDR3 spells CASSMGRTGTYQSKNIQYF. The CDR3 nucleotides are TGTGCCAGTAGTATGGGCCGGACAGGGACATACCAGAGCAAAAACATTCAGTACTTC.

This chain links TRBV19 with TRBJ1-5, with a weak D call TRBD1 (6 bases). CDR3 length: 17 residues. Germline V gene data show CDR1 as LNHDA and CDR2 as SQIVND (reference sequence). V dropped 0 bases and J dropped 3 bases, with 15 bases sitting between them. DNA for the CDR3: TGTGCCAGTAGTATAGATCGTGGCAGGGGTATCAATCAGCCCCAGCATTTT. Translation gives CASSIDRGRGINQPQHF.

This sequence joins TRBV29-1 and TRBJ2-3; 8 bases are a match to TRBD1. Germline assignment: CDR1 SQVTM and CDR2 ANQGSEA. The V gene end was trimmed by 7 bases and the J gene end by 1 base; junction bases not matched to a gene: 7. CDR3 length: 14 amino acids. The CDR3 is CSGVDRVGTDTQYF. The CDR3 DNA follows: TGCAGCGGGGTGGACAGGGTGGGCACAGATACGCAGTATTTT.

The chain joins TRBV5-6 to TRBJ1-6; D is possibly TRBD1 (5 bases). CDR1 and CDR2 (germline): SGHDT, YYEEEE. V lost 6 bases and J lost 0, with 13 bases in between. The CDR3 contains 16 residues. Written as DNA, the CDR3 is TGTGCCAGCACCTACAGGCGAAACTCCTATAATTCACCCCTCCACTTT. Amino acid sequence: CASTYRRNSYNSPLHF.

This sequence joins TRBV6-1 and TRBJ2-7; D perhaps matches TRBD1 (5 bases). Trimming took off 6 bases at V and 1 base at J, with 13 bases between the two ends. Germline CDR1 MNHNS, CDR2 SASEGT. CDR3 length equals 14 residues. DNA for the CDR3: TGTGCCAGCAGAACGAATGCAGGGTCCTACGAGCAGTACTTC. Residues: CASRTNAGSYEQYF.

The chain uses TRBV29-1 and TRBJ2-7, with D maybe TRBD2 (5 bases). CDR1 is SQVTM, CDR2 ANQGSEA, per germline. The CDR3 is 10 residues long. Trimming removed 2 bases at V and 7 bases at J, with 6 bases between. CDR3 protein: CSVESGEQYF. The CDR3 DNA reads as TGCAGCGTTGAATCGGGGGAGCAGTACTTC.

V usage is TRBV5-1 and J usage is TRBJ2-3; perhaps TRBD2 as D (5 bases). Germline V CDR1 and CDR2: SGHRS, YFSETQ. The CDR3 sequence is 14 residues long. Trimming left V 3 bases short and J 2 bases short, with 10 bases between. The CDR3 protein is CASSSGIYTDTQYF. In DNA, the CDR3 is TGCGCCAGCAGCTCGGGGATATACACAGATACGCAGTATTTT.

The chain links TRBV18 to TRBJ1-5; 7 bases line up with TRBD1. This CDR3 contains 14 residues. Trimming removed 5 bases from V and 10 bases from J; junction bases left unmatched: 11. Looked up from germline, CDR1 is KGHSH and CDR2 is LQKENI. CDR3 DNA sequence: TGTGCCAGCTCAACCGGACAGGCTTTTAGTCCCCAGCATTTT. Translated: CASSTGQAFSPQHF. The variable domain in full, completed from reference TRBV18 and TRBJ1-5, reads NAGVMQNPRHLVRRRGQEARLRCSPMKGHSHVYWYRQLPEEGLKFMVYLQKENIIDESGMPKERFSAEFPKEGPSILRIQQVVRGDSAAYFCASSTGQAFSPQHFGDGTRLSIL.

The chain links TRBV19 to TRBJ1-3, with unresolved D. The CDR3 covers 15 residues. CDR1 is LNHDA and CDR2 is SQIVND in the germline V gene (reference sequence). The V end was cut by 7 bases, the J end by 0 bases, with 13 bases between. DNA for the CDR3: TGTGCCAGTACCGCGCAAGCTAACTCTGGAAACACCATATATTTT. Its translation is CASTAQANSGNTIYF.

The CDR3 nucleotides are TGCGCCAGCACCTTAGCGGGGGGGGCCGTAGATACGCAGTATTTT. Translating it yields CASTLAGGAVDTQYF. This rearrangement joins TRBV5-1 to TRBJ2-3, with 11 bases lining up with TRBD2. There are 15 residues in the CDR3. V was clipped by 6 bases and J by 5 bases; unmatched bases: 8. Germline assignment: CDR1 SGHRS and CDR2 YFSETQ.

This sequence joins TRBV11-2 and TRBJ1-5; the D is unclear. CDR3 length equals 18 residues. Trimming stripped 0 bases from V and 0 bases from J, with 15 bases between. Germline loops: CDR1 SGHAT, CDR2 FQNNGV. The chain's CDR3 is CASSLEFAAEYSNQPQHF. The CDR3 bases are TGTGCCAGCAGCTTAGAATTCGCTGCGGAGTATAGCAATCAGCCCCAGCATTTT.

This CDR3 is CASSLAGALTGELFF. The CDR3 DNA reads as TGTGCCAGCAGCCTGGCGGGGGCCTTAACCGGGGAGCTGTTTTTT. The chain links TRBV7-9 to TRBJ2-2, with D perhaps matching TRBD2 (7 bases). CDR3 length: 15 amino acids. Germline CDR1 SEHNR, CDR2 FQNEAQ (reference sequence). Trimming shortened V by 5 bases and J by 5 bases, and 15 bases separated the two germline ends. The full variable domain, rest sourced from reference TRBV7-9 and TRBJ2-2, is DTGVSQNPRHKITKRGQNVTFRCDPISEHNRLYWYRQTLGQGPEFLTYFQNEAQLEKSRLLSDRFSAERPKGSFSTLEIQRTEQGDSAMYLCASSLAGALTGELFFGEGSRLTVL.

The chain recombines TRBV7-9 with TRBJ1-6; a weak D match, TRBD1 (6 bases). Germline V gene data show CDR1 as SEHNR and CDR2 as FQNEAQ (reference sequence). V was clipped by 8 bases and J by 7 bases, with 12 bases between them. CDR3 length: 13 residues. CDR3 DNA sequence: TGTGCCAGCGGGGGCAGGGAAAATTCACCCCTCCACTTT. Translating gives CASGGRENSPLHF. Full variable domain (outside the CDR3, taken from reference TRBV7-9 and TRBJ1-6): DTGVSQNPRHKITKRGQNVTFRCDPISEHNRLYWYRQTLGQGPEFLTYFQNEAQLEKSRLLSDRFSAERPKGSFSTLEIQRTEQGDSAMYLCASGGRENSPLHFGNGTRLTVT.

The V gene is TRBV5-1, the J gene TRBJ1-2, with TRBD1 identical over 10 bases. CDR1 SGHRS and CDR2 YFSETQ come from the germline V gene. Unmatched junction bases numbered 11, after V lost 3 bases and J lost 3 bases. The CDR3 totals 17 residues. CDR3: CASSYSGTGAPYYGYTF. CDR3 in DNA: TGCGCCAGCAGCTACTCCGGGACAGGGGCGCCGTACTATGGCTACACCTTC.

V is TRBV6-4 and J is TRBJ1-2; 7 positions agree with TRBD1. After removal of 6 bases from V and 3 bases from J, the junction contained 7 bases not matched to a gene. This CDR3 region has 14 residues. The germline CDR1 and CDR2 sequences are MRHNA and SNTAGT. The CDR3 DNA reads as TGTGCCAGCAGACCGACAGGGTCGGACTATGGCTACACCTTC. Translating it yields CASRPTGSDYGYTF.

This CDR3 reads CASSQVGQPYGYTF. DNA of the CDR3: TGTGCCAGCAGCCAAGTCGGACAACCCTATGGCTACACCTTC. The V call is TRBV7-9, the J call TRBJ1-2, with TRBD1 as a possible D gene (5 bases). The germline V and J ends were trimmed by 5 bases and 4 bases, with 14 bases remaining between them. Germline V gene sequence: CDR1 SEHNR, CDR2 FQNEAQ (reference sequence). The CDR3 is 14 residues long.

The V call is TRBV27, the J call TRBJ1-1; possibly TRBD1 for D (6 bases). The CDR3 is made up of 17 amino acids. Germline assignment: CDR1 MNHEY and CDR2 SMNVEV (reference sequence). With 8 bases removed from V and 2 bases from J, the gap between germline ends came to 24 bases. CDR3: CASGPQQGRGANTEAFF. In DNA, the CDR3 is TGTGCCAGCGGACCACAACAGGGTCGGGGGGCTAACACTGAAGCTTTCTTT.

The chain is built from TRBV5-6 and TRBJ2-7; TRBD1 matches at 10 bases. The CDR3 length is 15 residues. V gave up 1 base and J gave up 7 bases; unmatched junction bases: 8. Germline-derived CDR1 and CDR2 are SGHDT and YYEEEE. CDR3 loop: CASSLYGTGVREQYF. The CDR3 DNA sequence: TGTGCCAGCAGCTTGTACGGGACAGGGGTTCGGGAGCAGTACTTC.

The J gene is TRBJ1-2, the V gene TRBV6-5; D call uncertain. CDR1 and CDR2 from the germline V gene are MNHEY and SVGAGI. V gave up 4 bases and J gave up 5 bases, with 11 bases separating them. The CDR3 runs 13 residues. The CDR3 spells CASSSGAPYGYTF. DNA of the CDR3: TGTGCCAGCAGTTCGGGAGCCCCATATGGCTACACCTTC.